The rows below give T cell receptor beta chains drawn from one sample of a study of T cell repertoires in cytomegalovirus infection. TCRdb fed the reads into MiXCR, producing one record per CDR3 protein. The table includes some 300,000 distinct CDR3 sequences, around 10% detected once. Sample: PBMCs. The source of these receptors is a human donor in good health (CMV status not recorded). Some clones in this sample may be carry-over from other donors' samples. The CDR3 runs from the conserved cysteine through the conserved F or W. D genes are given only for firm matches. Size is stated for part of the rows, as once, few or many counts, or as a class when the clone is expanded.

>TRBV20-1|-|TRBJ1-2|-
CSARDSGYTF
TGCAGTGCTAGAGATTCTGGCTACACCTTC
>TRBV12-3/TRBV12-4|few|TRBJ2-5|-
CASTPQLLETQYF
TGTGCCAGCACCCCCCAATTGTTAGAGACCCAGTACTTC
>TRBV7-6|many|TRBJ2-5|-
CASTLWGAETQYF
TGTGCCAGCACCCTATGGGGAGCAGAGACCCAGTACTTC
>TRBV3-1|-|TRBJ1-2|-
CASSHLDSGSVGYTF
TGTGCCAGCAGCCACCTGGACAGTGGATCGGTTGGCTACACCTTC
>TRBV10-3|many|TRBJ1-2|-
CAISEQDSDGYTF
TGTGCCATCAGTGAGCAGGACTCGGATGGCTACACCTTC
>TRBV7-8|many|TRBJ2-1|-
CASSSMGNEQFF
TGTGCCAGCAGCTCGATGGGCAATGAGCAGTTCTTC
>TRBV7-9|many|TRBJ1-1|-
CASSPSGQGGWYTEAFF
TGTGCCAGCAGCCCGAGTGGCCAGGGAGGGTGGTACACTGAAGCTTTCTTT
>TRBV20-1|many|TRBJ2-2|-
CSARRARVTGELFF
TGCAGTGCTAGAAGGGCGCGGGTCACCGGGGAGCTGTTTTTT
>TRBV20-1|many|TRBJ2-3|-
CSAPLGGTDTQYF
TGCAGTGCTCCCTTGGGGGGCACAGATACGCAGTATTTT
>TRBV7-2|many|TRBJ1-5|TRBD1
CASSSQGAGQPQHF
TGTGCCAGCAGCTCACAGGGGGCTGGTCAGCCCCAGCATTTT
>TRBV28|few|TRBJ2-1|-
CASTQGSGNGGFYNEQFF
TGTGCCAGTACCCAGGGATCCGGCAACGGGGGCTTCTACAATGAGCAGTTCTTC
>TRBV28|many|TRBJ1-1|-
CASSLGGASGTEAFF
TGTGCCAGCAGTTTGGGAGGTGCCTCGGGCACTGAAGCTTTCTTT
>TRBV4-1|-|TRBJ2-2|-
CASSQEVVRHTGELFF
TGCGCCAGCAGCCAAGAAGTTGTCAGGCATACCGGGGAGCTGTTTTTT
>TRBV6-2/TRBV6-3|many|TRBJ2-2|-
CASSSISWETGELFF
TGTGCCAGCAGTTCCATCTCCTGGGAAACCGGGGAGCTGTTTTTT